This record covers a single TCR beta chain. CDR1 and CDR2 (germline): MNHEY, SVGEGT. V dropped 6 bases and J dropped 8 bases, with 17 bases sitting between them. The CDR3 covers 15 residues. TCRdb keeps only in-frame clones here, not all; method: immunoSEQ multiplex PCR. The table lists 140,000 to 150,000 clones, around 80% of them singletons. This record comes from a study of blood T cell repertoires in COVID-19. In the study overall: PBMCs, B-cell-depleted T cells, or T cells were the source of the cDNA or gDNA that made up the material.

The origin of this receptor is a human donor with acute or convalescent COVID-19. The donor label of this sample is uncertain. Specimen: peripheral blood. The chain joins TRBV6-2 or TRBV6-3 to TRBJ1-6, with D maybe TRBD1 (6 bases). The CDR3 here is CASSPPLDRDSPLHF. The CDR3 DNA is TGTGCCAGCAGCCCCCCCCTGGACAGAGATTCACCCCTCCACTTT.